This TCR beta chain was observed in a study of cytotoxic CD8 clonotypes in ibrutinib-treated CLL. In regard to this clone: The antigen remains unidentified.

Sequenced by immunoSEQ multiplex PCR; TCRdb stores in-frame clones only, minus some. The table lists about 44,000 clones, about two thirds of them singletons. Study results and limitations: Sampling schedules were unmatched across sustained-remission and progressing patients.

The V gene end was trimmed by 3 bases and the J gene end by 5 bases; junction bases not matched to a gene: 7. Germline CDR1 and CDR2: SGDLS and YYNGEE. This CDR3 region has 15 residues. The chain links TRBV9 to TRBJ1-4; TRBD1 agrees at 7 bases. The TCR sequence derives from a human donor with chronic lymphocytic leukemia. Source: PBMCs, taken after 12 months of ibrutinib treatment. The CDR3 protein is CASSGGGRGNEKLFF. DNA for the CDR3: TGTGCCAGCAGCGGAGGGGGCAGGGGAAATGAAAAACTGTTTTTT.